Listed below are T cell receptor beta chains from one sample, sequenced in a study of blood T cell repertoires in COVID-19. The data were produced by immunoSEQ multiplex PCR, yet TCRdb's version contains in-frame clones alone and is incomplete. The data contain around 42,000 clones, about 86% of them singletons. Source material: peripheral blood. The receptor source for this set is a man aged 70-80 years with acute or convalescent COVID-19. The conserved cysteine and the conserved F or W are not part of the CDR3 here.

CDR3aa: ASSPVRTGLSGNTIY
v_gene: TRBV7-8
j_gene: TRBJ1-3

CDR3aa: ASSEGASGLTDTQY
v_gene: TRBV6-1
j_gene: TRBJ2-3

CDR3aa: AIKRAGETEQF
v_gene: TRBV10-3
j_gene: TRBJ2-1

CDR3aa: ASSTRLVGANVLT
v_gene: TRBV11-2
j_gene: TRBJ2-6

CDR3aa: ASSLPQKETQY
v_gene: TRBV7-9
j_gene: TRBJ2-5

CDR3aa: ASKQGGLYGYT
v_gene: TRBV28
j_gene: TRBJ1-2

CDR3aa: ASSVDGGLRETQY
v_gene: TRBV9
j_gene: TRBJ2-5

CDR3aa: ASRSAYAGVNEKLF
v_gene: TRBV5-1
j_gene: TRBJ1-4

CDR3aa: AWGYQGTQH
v_gene: TRBV30
j_gene: TRBJ1-5

CDR3aa: ASSGIAGKIQETQY
v_gene: TRBV19
j_gene: TRBJ2-5

CDR3aa: ASSLEQNYGYT
v_gene: TRBV7-9
j_gene: TRBJ1-2

CDR3aa: ASSLDTYNEQF
v_gene: TRBV7-9
j_gene: TRBJ2-1

CDR3aa: AISGTGRKGSDYGYT
v_gene: TRBV10-3
j_gene: TRBJ1-2

CDR3aa: ASSLTGDNSPLH
v_gene: TRBV5-5
j_gene: TRBJ1-6

CDR3aa: ASSLFRGGNQETQY
v_gene: TRBV19
j_gene: TRBJ2-5

CDR3aa: ASSSDGSGTDTQY
v_gene: TRBV5-1
j_gene: TRBJ2-3

CDR3aa: ASSLAGDQPQH
v_gene: TRBV12-3/TRBV12-4
j_gene: TRBJ1-5